These 9 T cell receptor beta chains share one sample of origin, sequenced in a study of identical twins. MiXCR was run by TCRdb on the 5' RACE reads, yielding one entry per CDR3 protein. The sample gives about 390,000 distinct CDR3 sequences, 8.5% to 10% of which show up once; 8% to 9.5% is in the top ten. Sequencing was carried out using naive T cells sorted from blood. The receptor set was obtained from a woman aged 50 to 65 in good health.

This clonotype has a handful of counts. Here the CDR3 reads CASSASIGGRSSSYNEQFF. CDR3 in DNA: TGTGCCAGCAGCGCTTCCATAGGCGGGAGGTCGAGCTCCTACAATGAGCAGTTCTTC. This chain connects TRBV7-2 to TRBJ2-1; 8 bases line up with TRBD2. The trim removed 5 bases at V and 0 bases at J, leaving 15 bases unmatched. Germline CDR1 reads SGHTA; CDR2 reads FQGNSA. The CDR3 is 19 residues long.

This clonotype came up a few times. The chain joins TRBV5-6 to TRBJ1-2, with D possibly being TRBD1 (5 bases). The CDR3 sequence is 12 residues long. Germline V gives CDR1 SGHDT, CDR2 YYEEEE. V was cut by 2 bases and J by 10 bases, with 12 bases left in between. The CDR3 sequence is CASSFEGSDYTF. The CDR3 nucleotides are TGTGCCAGCAGCTTTGAGGGGTCGGACTACACCTTC.

This chain links TRBV29-1 with TRBJ2-5, with D perhaps TRBD1 (6 bases). CDR3 length equals 16 residues. Germline-derived CDR1 and CDR2 are SQVTM and ANQGSEA. The germline V and J ends were trimmed by 4 bases and 4 bases, with 22 bases remaining between them. The CDR3 spells CSVAGTIDLGSETQYF. The CDR3 DNA reads as TGCAGCGTTGCCGGGACAATAGATTTGGGTTCAGAGACCCAGTACTTC.

This chain joins TRBV7-9 and TRBJ2-2; no firm D call. This CDR3 region has 16 residues. The ends were cut back, 5 bases at V and 0 bases at J, with 13 bases in the middle. Germline V gene lookup returns CDR1 SEHNR and CDR2 FQNEAQ (reference sequence). The CDR3 sequence: CASSHGFFANTGELFF. DNA of the CDR3: TGTGCCAGCAGCCACGGGTTCTTCGCGAACACCGGGGAGCTGTTTTTT.

V gene TRBV7-9 combines with J gene TRBJ2-1; TRBD2 might be the D (5 bases). The V gene lost 5 bases and the J gene lost 7 bases, with 15 bases spanning the gap. The CDR3 length is 14 residues. Germline CDR1 SEHNR, CDR2 FQNEAQ (reference sequence). CDR3 in amino acids: CASSPLASRNEQFF. CDR3 nucleotide sequence: TGTGCCAGCAGCCCCCTGGCTAGCAGAAATGAGCAGTTCTTC.

This clonotype was counted a few times. The chain is built from TRBV5-1 and TRBJ2-7, with 7 bases identical to TRBD1. CDR1 is SGHRS and CDR2 is YFSETQ in the germline V gene. V was clipped by 5 bases and J by 1 base; unmatched bases: 6. The CDR3 runs 14 residues. The CDR3 DNA is TGCGCCAGCAGAGAGACAGGGAGATCCTACGAGCAGTACTTC. Its protein is CASRETGRSYEQYF.

This clonotype was counted a few times. The chain uses TRBV20-1 and TRBJ2-7, with TRBD2 matching over 14 bases. The CDR3 covers 15 residues. Germline-derived CDR1 and CDR2 are DFQATT and SNEGSKA (reference sequence). V shed 3 bases and J 7 bases; nucleotides not matched to a gene: 8. The CDR3: CSASQGLAGAGEQYF. CDR3 in DNA: TGCAGTGCTAGCCAGGGACTAGCGGGAGCGGGGGAGCAGTACTTC.

There are a few counts of this clonotype. J is TRBJ1-5 and V is TRBV12-3 or TRBV12-4, with TRBD1 identical over 9 bases. The CDR3 extends over 15 amino acids. V was clipped by 1 base and J by 3 bases; unmatched bases: 1. The DNA of the CDR3 is TGTGCCAGCAGTTTAGTACAGGGGGCCAATCAGCCCCAGCATTTT. Translating it yields CASSLVQGANQPQHF.

This clonotype was observed a handful of times. The chain carries TRBV20-1 and TRBJ1-5; a weak D match, TRBD1 (6 bases). Trimming shortened V by 4 bases and J by 4 bases, and 11 bases separated the two germline ends. The V gene's germline CDR1 is DFQATT and CDR2 SNEGSKA (reference sequence). CDR3 length: 13 amino acids. The CDR3 DNA reads TGCAGTGCTACCGAGGGGACAAATCAGCCCCAGCATTTT. Translation gives CSATEGTNQPQHF.